The present TCR beta chain was sequenced within a study of blood T cell repertoires in COVID-19. Study context: Samples of COVID-19 (acute and convalescent) were obtained from the United States, Italy and Spain.

Germline lookup yields CDR1 SEHNR and CDR2 FQNEAQ (reference sequence). Trimming pared 1 base from V and 4 bases from J, leaving 11 bases between. The CDR3 spans 14 residues. In the authors' methods: Estimation of nucleated cell counts was performed using reference gene primer amplification. The repertoire was sequenced with immunoSEQ multiplex PCR; TCRdb's copy has only in-frame clones and lacks some. For V, J and clone size, that table is used; D and trimming come from the DNA. Found here are tens of thousands of clones, 79% of them singletons; the top ten hold 32%. This clone was found once. The TCR sequence derives from a human donor in a cohort sampled during active COVID-19. V and J are TRBV7-9 and TRBJ2-7; tentatively, D is TRBD1 (6 bases). Sequencing was carried out using peripheral blood. CDR3 loop: CASSLVQGTYEQYF. Here the CDR3 DNA reads TGTGCCAGCAGCTTAGTGCAGGGGACGTACGAGCAGTACTTC.